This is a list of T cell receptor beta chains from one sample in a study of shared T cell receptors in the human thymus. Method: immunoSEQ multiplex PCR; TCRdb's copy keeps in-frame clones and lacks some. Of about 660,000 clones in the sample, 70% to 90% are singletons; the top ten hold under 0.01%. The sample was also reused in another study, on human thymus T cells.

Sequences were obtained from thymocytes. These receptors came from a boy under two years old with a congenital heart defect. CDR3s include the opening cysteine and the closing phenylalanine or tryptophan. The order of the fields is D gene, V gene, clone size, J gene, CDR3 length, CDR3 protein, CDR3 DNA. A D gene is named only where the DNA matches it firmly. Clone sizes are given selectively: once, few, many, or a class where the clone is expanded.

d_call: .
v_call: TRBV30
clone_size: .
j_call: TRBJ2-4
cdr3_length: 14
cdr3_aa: CAWLPSGLKNIQYF
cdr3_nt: TGTGCCTGGCTACCGAGCGGTTTAAAAAACATTCAGTACTTC

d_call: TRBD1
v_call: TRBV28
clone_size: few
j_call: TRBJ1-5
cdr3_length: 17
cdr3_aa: CASKPQNIQGKDQPQHF
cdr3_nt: TGTGCCAGCAAACCCCAGAACATACAGGGGAAAGATCAGCCCCAGCATTTT

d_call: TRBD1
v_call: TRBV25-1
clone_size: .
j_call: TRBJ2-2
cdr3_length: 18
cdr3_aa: CASSEAPRQGQNPGELFF
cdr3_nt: TGTGCCAGCAGCGAAGCGCCTCGACAGGGTCAAAACCCCGGGGAGCTGTTTTTT

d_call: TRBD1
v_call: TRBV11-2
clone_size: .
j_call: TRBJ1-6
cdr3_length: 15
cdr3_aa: CASSYRTGSGSPLHF
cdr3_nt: TGTGCCAGCAGCTATAGGACAGGGTCAGGTTCACCCCTCCACTTT

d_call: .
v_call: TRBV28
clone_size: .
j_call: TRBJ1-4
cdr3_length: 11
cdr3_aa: CASTQREKLFF
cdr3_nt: TGTGCCAGCACGCAGAGGGAAAAACTGTTTTTT

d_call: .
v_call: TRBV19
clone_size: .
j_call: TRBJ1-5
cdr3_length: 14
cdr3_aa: CASSIVSGDQPQHF
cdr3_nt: TGTGCCAGTAGTATAGTGTCAGGGGATCAGCCCCAGCATTTT

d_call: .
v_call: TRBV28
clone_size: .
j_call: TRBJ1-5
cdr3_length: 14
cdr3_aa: CASSLQRGNQPQHF
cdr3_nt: TGTGCCAGCAGCCTTCAGCGTGGCAATCAGCCCCAGCATTTT

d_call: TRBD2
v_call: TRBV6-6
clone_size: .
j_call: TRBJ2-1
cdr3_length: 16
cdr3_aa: CASSYSPSGTYNEQFF
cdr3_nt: TGTGCCAGCAGTTACTCCCCTAGCGGTACCTACAATGAGCAGTTCTTC

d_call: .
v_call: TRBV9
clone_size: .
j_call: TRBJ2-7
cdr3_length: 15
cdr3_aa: CASSVDDADTYEQYF
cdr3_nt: TGTGCCAGCAGCGTAGACGACGCGGATACCTACGAGCAGTACTTC

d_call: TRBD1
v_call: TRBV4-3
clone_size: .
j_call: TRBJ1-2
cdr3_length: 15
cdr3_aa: CASSPTGGPNYGYTF
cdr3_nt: TGCGCCAGCAGTCCCACAGGGGGCCCTAACTATGGCTACACCTTC

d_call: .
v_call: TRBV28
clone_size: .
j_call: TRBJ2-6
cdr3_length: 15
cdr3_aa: CASRPDSRGANVLTF
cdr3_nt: TGTGCCAGCAGACCAGACAGCCGTGGGGCCAACGTCCTGACTTTC

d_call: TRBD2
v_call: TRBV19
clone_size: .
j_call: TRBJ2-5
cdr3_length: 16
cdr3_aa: CASSIGTSGTQETQYF
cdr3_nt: TGTGCCAGTAGTATAGGGACTAGTGGTACCCAAGAGACCCAGTACTTC

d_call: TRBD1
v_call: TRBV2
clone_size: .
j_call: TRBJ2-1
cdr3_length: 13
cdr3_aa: CASSGQGRDEQFF
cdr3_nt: TGTGCCAGCAGCGGACAGGGGAGGGATGAGCAGTTCTTC

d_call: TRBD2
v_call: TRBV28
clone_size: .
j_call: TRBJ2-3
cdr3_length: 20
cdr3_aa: CASSQKTSGRFRSTTDTQYF
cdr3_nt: TGTGCCAGCAGTCAAAAGACTAGCGGGAGGTTTAGGAGTACTACAGATACGCAGTATTTT

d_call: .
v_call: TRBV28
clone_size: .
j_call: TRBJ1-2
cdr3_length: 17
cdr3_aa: CASSPPPGAPPNYGYTF
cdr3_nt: TGTGCCAGCAGTCCACCTCCAGGGGCGCCCCCTAACTATGGCTACACCTTC

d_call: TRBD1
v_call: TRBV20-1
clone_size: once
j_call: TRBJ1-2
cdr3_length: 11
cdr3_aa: CSDRGGDGYTF
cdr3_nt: TGCAGTGACAGGGGGGGGGATGGCTACACCTTC

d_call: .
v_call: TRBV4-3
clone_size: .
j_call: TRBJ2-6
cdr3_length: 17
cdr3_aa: CASSQDPRGPGANVLTF
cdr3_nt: TGCGCCAGCAGCCAAGATCCCAGGGGTCCTGGGGCCAACGTCCTGACTTTC

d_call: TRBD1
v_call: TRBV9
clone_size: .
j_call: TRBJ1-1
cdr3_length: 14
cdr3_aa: CASSVSRTGYDAFF
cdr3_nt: TGTGCCAGCAGCGTGAGCAGGACAGGGTACGATGCTTTCTTT

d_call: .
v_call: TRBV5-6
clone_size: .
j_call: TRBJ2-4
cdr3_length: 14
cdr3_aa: CASSLGTAQNIQYF
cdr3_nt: TGTGCCAGCAGCTTGGGGACAGCGCAAAACATTCAGTACTTC

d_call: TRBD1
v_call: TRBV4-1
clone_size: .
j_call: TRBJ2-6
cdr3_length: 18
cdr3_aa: CASSQDRTGNTGANVLTF
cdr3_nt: TGCGCCAGCAGCCAAGATAGGACAGGTAACACTGGGGCCAACGTCCTGACTTTC

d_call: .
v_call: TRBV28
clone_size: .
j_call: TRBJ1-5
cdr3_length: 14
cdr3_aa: CASSFPYSNQPQHF
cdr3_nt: TGTGCCAGCAGTTTCCCCTATAGCAATCAGCCCCAGCATTTT

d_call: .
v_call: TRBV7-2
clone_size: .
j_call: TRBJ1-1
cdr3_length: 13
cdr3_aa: CASSLESSAKAFF
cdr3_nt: TGTGCCAGCAGCTTAGAAAGCAGCGCCAAAGCTTTCTTT

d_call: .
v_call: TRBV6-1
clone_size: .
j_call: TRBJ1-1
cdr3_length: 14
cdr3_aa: CASSESQGRRGAFF
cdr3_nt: TGTGCCAGCAGTGAATCCCAGGGTAGACGAGGAGCTTTCTTT

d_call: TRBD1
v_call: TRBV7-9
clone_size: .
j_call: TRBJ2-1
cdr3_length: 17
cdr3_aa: CASSLGTGGNAHNEQFF
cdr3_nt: TGTGCCAGCAGCCTCGGGACAGGGGGAAACGCGCACAATGAGCAGTTCTTC

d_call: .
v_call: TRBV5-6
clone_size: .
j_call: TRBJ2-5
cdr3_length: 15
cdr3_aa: CASSFPATRQETQYF
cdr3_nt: TGTGCCAGCAGCTTTCCCGCGACTAGGCAAGAGACCCAGTACTTC

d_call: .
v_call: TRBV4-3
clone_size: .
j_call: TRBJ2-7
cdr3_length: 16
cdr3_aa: CASSQETGALTYEQYF
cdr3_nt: TGCGCCAGCAGCCAAGAGACAGGAGCCCTTACCTACGAGCAGTACTTC

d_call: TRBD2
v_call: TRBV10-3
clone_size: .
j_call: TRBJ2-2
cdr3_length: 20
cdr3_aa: CAINRLVGLAGAPHTGELFF
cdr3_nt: TGTGCCATCAACCGGCTGGTGGGACTAGCGGGAGCTCCCCACACCGGGGAGCTGTTTTTT

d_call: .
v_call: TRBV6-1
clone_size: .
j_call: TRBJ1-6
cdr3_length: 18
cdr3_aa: CASSEPFEGVALNSPLHF
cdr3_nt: TGTGCCAGCAGTGAACCCTTCGAGGGGGTGGCCCTTAATTCACCCCTCCACTTT

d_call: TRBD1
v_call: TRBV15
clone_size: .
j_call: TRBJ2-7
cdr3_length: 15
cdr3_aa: CATSRGDREAYEQYF
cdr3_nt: TGTGCCACCAGCAGGGGAGACAGGGAAGCCTACGAGCAGTACTTC